This T cell receptor (beta chain) was recorded in a study of shared clonotypes between healthy human individuals (dated by TCRdb to the early 2020s). For the wider study: The cohort comprised two women and a few men aged 18 to 49 years. The study deeply sequenced blood TCR repertoires of roughly five healthy adults to estimate repertoire size and the extent of clonotype sharing between individuals. Per donor, three plates each were used for CD4 naive and CD4 memory, two for CD8 naive, and one for CD8 memory. To increase sequencing depth and limit assay-specific biases, TCR repertoire library preparation and sequencing were carried out by different laboratories using diverse techniques. Per donor, leukapheresis produced somewhere between about 0.9 and 9.5 billion PBMCs.

Findings and caveats that apply to the study as a whole: Compared with non-shared clonotypes, the clonotypes found in all four sorted-subset donors had higher generation probabilities. Sharing across four donors was observed for about 4.8% of naive CD4, 3.5% of naive CD8, 2% to 2.5% of memory CD4, and around 0.4% of memory CD8 clonotypes. Larger estimated clonotype richness was generally found for naive subsets than for memory subsets. Sampling was restricted to blood, and TCR repertoires in tissues likely differ from the TCR repertoires found in blood. Even with the large sequencing depth, rarefaction of the sorted-subset datasets indicated that sequencing was incomplete. Pairwise subsampling led to the expectation that sequencing depth would affect the degree of clonotype sharing among donors. Because the study included only a small number of donors, the genetic and exposure-history diversity represented was limited.

The donors were healthy, HIV-negative adults who had no recently reported acute infections or vaccinations. Only Caucasian adults living in Nashville, Tennessee, USA were represented among the donors. CD4+ T cells were enriched by magnetic negative selection; naive cells were then positively selected on CD45RA, and the negative fraction formed the memory subset. Blood was collected by leukapheresis, and PBMCs were isolated by Ficoll-Histopaque density gradient centrifugation and then cryopreserved in liquid nitrogen vapor phase. Analytical flow cytometry was used to check the purity and quantity of every magnetically sorted T cell population. Genomic DNA was isolated from every sorted fraction and measured by UV absorbance on a Nanodrop 2000c. Using the deep immunoSEQ assay, TCR CDR3 regions were amplified from genomic DNA by multiplex PCR. Genomic DNA extracted from each cell subset was distributed evenly over all wells of several immunoSEQ 96-well plates, and each plate served as one replicate. For sorted subsets, 200 to 250 ng of genomic DNA, equivalent to some 30,000 T cell genomes, went into each replicate PCR. Purified libraries were measured with a Qubit 3.0 fluorometer, size-checked on a Bioanalyzer 2100, and measured again with the KAPA Library Quantification kit. A separate single-read 150-cycle Illumina NextSeq 550 flow cell was used to sequence each immunoSEQ 96-well plate. In the original analysis: The immunoSEQ output contained only junctional sequences without quality scores, so filtering could not match that applied to full-length reads. To assign V/J genes and CDR3, sequences were annotated using PyIR, a Python wrapper for IgBLAST v1.9, with IMGT germline references. Reads were removed for weak V/J assignments (E-value above 1e-6), missing CDR3, stop codons, out-of-frame junctions, or ambiguous translated residues. V3J clonotypes were defined as sequences sharing the same inferred V gene, J gene, and CDR3 amino acid sequence. The percentage overlap between two repertoires was calculated by dividing the number of shared unique clonotypes by the size of the smaller repertoire. Three approaches were used to assess repertoire richness: RTK rarefaction, the Chao1 estimator, and Recon v2.1 estimates of unobserved clonotypes. For all TCRbeta clonotypes obtained by the gDNA method from several donors, generation probabilities were computed with OLGA. This is the immuneACCESS table as TCRdb keeps it, with only in-frame sequences that have V and J called. A part of the clones is gone; compared with another copy, unresolved V genes explain less than half, and the rest is unexplained. The DNA gave D and trimming, while V, J and clone size come from that table. This sample holds around 1.5 million clones; approximately 98% were observed only once. The ten largest account for roughly 0.45% of the sample.

A remark on this clone: Its antigen target is currently unknown. No per-base quality is available; no much larger clone lies one base away.

The CDR3 contains 13 residues, cysteine and phenylalanine counted. The sequence is cut down to CDR3 DNA, 39 bases in frame from base 1. Between the V and J ends, shortened by 6 bases and 2 bases respectively, the junction contains 10 bases. Via the germline V gene, CDR1 is ENHRY and CDR2 SYGVKD. Sequenced: naive CD4+ T cells sorted from blood. What the cell subset or site label conveys for this sample: CD45RA+ positively selected. This receptor was taken from a man younger than 40 in good health. In this chain, TRBV10-3 is recombined with TRBJ2-5, with the D gene call left open. The base sequence is TGTGCCATCAGCCACGCGGAGCAAGAGACCCAGTACTTC. Its protein product is CAISHAEQETQYF.